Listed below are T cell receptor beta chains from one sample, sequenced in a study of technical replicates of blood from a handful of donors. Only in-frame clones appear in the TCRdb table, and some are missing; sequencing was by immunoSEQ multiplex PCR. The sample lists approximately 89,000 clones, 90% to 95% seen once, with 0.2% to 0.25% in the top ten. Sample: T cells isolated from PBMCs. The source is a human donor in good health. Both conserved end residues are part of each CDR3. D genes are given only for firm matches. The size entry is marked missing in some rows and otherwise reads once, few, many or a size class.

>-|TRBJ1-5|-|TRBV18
CASSPLEGQPQHF
TGTGCCAGCTCACCGTTAGAGGGTCAGCCCCAGCATTTT
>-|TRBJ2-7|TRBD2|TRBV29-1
CSVWTRSSYEQYF
TGCAGCGTTTGGACTAGGAGCTCCTACGAGCAGTACTTC
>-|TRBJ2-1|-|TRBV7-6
CASRAGQHFSYNEQFF
TGTGCCAGCCGTGCGGGGCAGCACTTCTCCTACAATGAGCAGTTCTTC
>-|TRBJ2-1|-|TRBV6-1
CASSDESSYNEQFF
TGTGCCAGCAGTGATGAGAGCTCCTACAATGAGCAGTTCTTC
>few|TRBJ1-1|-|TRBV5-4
CASSLGPGEAFF
TGTGCCAGCAGCTTGGGGCCAGGGGAAGCTTTCTTT
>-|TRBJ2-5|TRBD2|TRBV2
CASSGTLAAQETQYF
TGTGCCAGCAGCGGGACACTAGCGGCCCAAGAGACCCAGTACTTC
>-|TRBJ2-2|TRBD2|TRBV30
CAWQGLAGETGELFF
TGTGCCTGGCAGGGACTAGCGGGAGAGACCGGGGAGCTGTTTTTT
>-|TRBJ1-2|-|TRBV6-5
CATRVGNYGYTF
TGTGCCACCAGGGTCGGGAACTATGGCTACACCTTC
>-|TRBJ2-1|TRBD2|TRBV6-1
CASRDLSGGNEQFF
TGTGCCAGCAGGGACCTTAGCGGGGGCAATGAGCAGTTCTTC
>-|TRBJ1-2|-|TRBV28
CASSEGDSRNYGYTF
TGTGCCAGCAGCGAAGGGGATTCGCGGAACTATGGCTACACCTTC
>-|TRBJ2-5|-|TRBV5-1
CASSPDNHQETQYF
TGCGCCAGCAGCCCGGACAACCACCAAGAGACCCAGTACTTC
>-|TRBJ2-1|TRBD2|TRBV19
CASSDTPKLAGHYNEQFF
TGTGCCAGTAGCGATACCCCCAAACTAGCGGGGCACTACAATGAGCAGTTCTTC
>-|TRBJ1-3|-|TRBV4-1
CASSPIGREGNTIYF
TGCGCCAGCAGCCCGATAGGGAGGGAAGGAAACACCATATATTTT
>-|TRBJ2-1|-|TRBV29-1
CSVGSPLASYNEQFF
TGCAGCGTTGGGTCCCCACTCGCGTCCTACAATGAGCAGTTCTTC
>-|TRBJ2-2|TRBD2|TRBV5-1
CASSFGLAGGYTGELFF
TGCGCCAGCAGCTTCGGACTAGCGGGGGGATACACCGGGGAGCTGTTTTTT
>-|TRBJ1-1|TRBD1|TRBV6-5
CASRRSQGDLSEAFF
TGTGCCAGCAGACGGTCCCAGGGGGATTTATCTGAAGCTTTCTTT
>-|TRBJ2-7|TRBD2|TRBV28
CASRVAGGWEQYF
TGTGCCAGCAGAGTAGCGGGAGGATGGGAGCAGTACTTC
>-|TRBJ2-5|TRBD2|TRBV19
CASSTTPGTNLEETQYF
TGTGCCAGTAGTACGACTCCCGGGACTAACCTTGAAGAGACCCAGTACTTC
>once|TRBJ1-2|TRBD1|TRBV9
CASSVGQGLGYGYTF
TGTGCCAGCAGCGTAGGACAGGGGTTGGGCTATGGCTACACCTTC
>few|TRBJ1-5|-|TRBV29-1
CSVVSGLNQPQHF
TGCAGCGTTGTATCGGGACTCAATCAGCCCCAGCATTTT
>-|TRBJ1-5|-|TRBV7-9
CASSRGNQPQHF
TGTGCCAGCAGCCGAGGCAATCAGCCCCAGCATTTT
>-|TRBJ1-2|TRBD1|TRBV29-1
CSVEDNRGGYYGYTF
TGCAGCGTTGAAGATAACAGGGGGGGCTACTATGGCTACACCTTC
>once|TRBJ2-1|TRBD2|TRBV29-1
CSAQLAVNNEQFF
TGCAGCGCCCAACTAGCGGTAAACAATGAGCAGTTCTTC
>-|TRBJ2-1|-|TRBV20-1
CSASRGEQFF
TGCAGTGCTAGCAGGGGTGAGCAGTTCTTC
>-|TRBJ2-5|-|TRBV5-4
CASSLGTRAETQYF
TGTGCCAGCAGCCTCGGTACTCGAGCCGAGACCCAGTACTTC
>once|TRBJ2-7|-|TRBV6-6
CASSKHREPSYEQYF
TGTGCCAGCAGTAAACACCGGGAGCCGTCCTACGAGCAGTACTTC
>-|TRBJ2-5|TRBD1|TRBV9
CASSLRQGIAETQYF
TGTGCCAGCAGCTTACGACAGGGGATTGCGGAGACCCAGTACTTC
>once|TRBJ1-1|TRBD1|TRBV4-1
CASADLLTGSSEAFF
TGCGCCAGCGCCGACCTTCTGACAGGGTCTTCTGAAGCTTTCTTT
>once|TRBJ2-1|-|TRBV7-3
CASSSPQGAYNEQFF
TGTGCCAGCAGCTCACCACAGGGTGCCTACAATGAGCAGTTCTTC
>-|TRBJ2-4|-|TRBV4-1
CASSHIGGRRIQNIQYF
TGCGCCAGCAGCCATATAGGGGGTAGGAGGATCCAAAACATTCAGTACTTC
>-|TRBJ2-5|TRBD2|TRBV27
CASSPSGGHQETQYF
TGTGCCAGCAGCCCCAGCGGGGGGCATCAAGAGACCCAGTACTTC
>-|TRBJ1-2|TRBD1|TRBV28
CASSLQGEDGYTF
TGTGCCAGCAGTTTACAGGGGGAGGATGGCTACACCTTC
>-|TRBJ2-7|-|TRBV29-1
CSVVQGGYEQYF
TGCAGCGTTGTCCAGGGGGGTTACGAGCAGTACTTC
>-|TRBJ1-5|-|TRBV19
CASSIIPRRRLDQPQHF
TGTGCCAGTAGTATTATCCCTCGACGGAGACTAGATCAGCCCCAGCATTTT
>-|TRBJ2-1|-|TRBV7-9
CASSLEQGKFF
TGTGCCAGCAGCTTAGAACAGGGAAAGTTCTTC
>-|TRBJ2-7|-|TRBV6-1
CASSTNRDFYYEQYF
TGTGCCAGCAGTACGAACAGGGATTTTTACTACGAGCAGTACTTC
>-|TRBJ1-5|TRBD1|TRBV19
CASSPDRGNQPQHF
TGTGCCAGTAGCCCGGACAGGGGCAATCAGCCCCAGCATTTT